These T cell receptor beta chains were read from a single sample in a study of blood T cell repertoires in COVID-19. Here immunoSEQ multiplex PCR was the method, and the copy in TCRdb shows in-frame clones only, minus some. Among roughly 260,000 clones listed, 70% to 90% were seen once. Sequenced input: peripheral blood. These receptors all come from a woman aged 45-65 years with acute or convalescent COVID-19. Each CDR3 is given with its conserved first and last residue. The D gene is left open where the match is weak. Some rows have no size entry. The others give once, few or many, or a class for an expanded clone.

abundance: .; v_gene: TRBV10-3; j_gene: TRBJ2-1; d_gene: TRBD2; CDR3nt: TGTGCCACGGGACTAGCGGGAGGGAGTAATGAGCAGTTCTTC; CDR3aa: CATGLAGGSNEQFF
abundance: .; v_gene: TRBV5-1; j_gene: TRBJ2-1; d_gene: TRBD2; CDR3nt: TGCGCCAGCAGCTTGGCCGTCCTAGCGGGGAACAATGAGCAGTTCTTC; CDR3aa: CASSLAVLAGNNEQFF
abundance: few; v_gene: TRBV28; j_gene: TRBJ1-1; d_gene: .; CDR3nt: TGTGCCAGCACGTCTAGGGGCAGCTCAAGGAACACTGAAGCTTTCTTT; CDR3aa: CASTSRGSSRNTEAFF
abundance: few; v_gene: TRBV5-8; j_gene: TRBJ1-4; d_gene: .; CDR3nt: TGTGCCAGCAGCCCACCAGGGTCCGCACGTGAAAAACTGTTTTTT; CDR3aa: CASSPPGSAREKLFF
abundance: .; v_gene: TRBV4-1; j_gene: TRBJ1-3; d_gene: .; CDR3nt: TGCGCCAGCAGCCAAGGTGAGAGGTCAGACTCTGGAAACACCATATATTTT; CDR3aa: CASSQGERSDSGNTIYF
abundance: .; v_gene: TRBV6-6; j_gene: TRBJ1-2; d_gene: TRBD1; CDR3nt: TGTGCCAGCAGCCGTACCAGACAGGGGGCTTACTATGGCTACACCTTC; CDR3aa: CASSRTRQGAYYGYTF
abundance: .; v_gene: TRBV5-5; j_gene: TRBJ2-7; d_gene: TRBD1; CDR3nt: TGTGCCAGCAGCTTGGCTACAGGGGCTTGGTCCTACGAGCAGTACTTC; CDR3aa: CASSLATGAWSYEQYF
abundance: .; v_gene: TRBV7-2; j_gene: TRBJ1-5; d_gene: TRBD1; CDR3nt: TGTGCCAGCAGCTTAGCGCCGGGACAGGGCAATCAGCCCCAGCATTTT; CDR3aa: CASSLAPGQGNQPQHF
abundance: .; v_gene: TRBV5-4; j_gene: TRBJ2-4; d_gene: .; CDR3nt: TGTGCCAGCAGCTTGGGAGGCACCGAAAGCATTCAGTACTTC; CDR3aa: CASSLGGTESIQYF
abundance: .; v_gene: TRBV28; j_gene: TRBJ2-2; d_gene: TRBD1; CDR3nt: TGTGCCAGCAGTTCAGGGGGCATCGACACCGGGGAGCTGTTTTTT; CDR3aa: CASSSGGIDTGELFF
abundance: .; v_gene: TRBV5-1; j_gene: TRBJ2-7; d_gene: TRBD2; CDR3nt: TGCGCCAGCAGCTTAGTGGGGGAGGGCTACGACGAGCAGTACTTC; CDR3aa: CASSLVGEGYDEQYF
abundance: .; v_gene: TRBV6-5; j_gene: TRBJ2-1; d_gene: TRBD2; CDR3nt: TGTGCCAGCAGTCTAGCGGGAGGAGCCTACAATGAGCAGTTCTTC; CDR3aa: CASSLAGGAYNEQFF
abundance: once; v_gene: TRBV28; j_gene: TRBJ2-7; d_gene: .; CDR3nt: TGTGCCAGCAGTTGGGACCGGGACAATCTCTACGAGCAGTACTTC; CDR3aa: CASSWDRDNLYEQYF
abundance: .; v_gene: TRBV2; j_gene: TRBJ1-1; d_gene: .; CDR3nt: TGTGCCAGCAGTGTCTTCGAGGCCATCAGCACTGAAGCTTTCTTT; CDR3aa: CASSVFEAISTEAFF
abundance: .; v_gene: TRBV7-3; j_gene: TRBJ1-1; d_gene: .; CDR3nt: TGTGCCAGCAGCTTAATCGGGTCGGGCACTGAAGCTTTCTTT; CDR3aa: CASSLIGSGTEAFF